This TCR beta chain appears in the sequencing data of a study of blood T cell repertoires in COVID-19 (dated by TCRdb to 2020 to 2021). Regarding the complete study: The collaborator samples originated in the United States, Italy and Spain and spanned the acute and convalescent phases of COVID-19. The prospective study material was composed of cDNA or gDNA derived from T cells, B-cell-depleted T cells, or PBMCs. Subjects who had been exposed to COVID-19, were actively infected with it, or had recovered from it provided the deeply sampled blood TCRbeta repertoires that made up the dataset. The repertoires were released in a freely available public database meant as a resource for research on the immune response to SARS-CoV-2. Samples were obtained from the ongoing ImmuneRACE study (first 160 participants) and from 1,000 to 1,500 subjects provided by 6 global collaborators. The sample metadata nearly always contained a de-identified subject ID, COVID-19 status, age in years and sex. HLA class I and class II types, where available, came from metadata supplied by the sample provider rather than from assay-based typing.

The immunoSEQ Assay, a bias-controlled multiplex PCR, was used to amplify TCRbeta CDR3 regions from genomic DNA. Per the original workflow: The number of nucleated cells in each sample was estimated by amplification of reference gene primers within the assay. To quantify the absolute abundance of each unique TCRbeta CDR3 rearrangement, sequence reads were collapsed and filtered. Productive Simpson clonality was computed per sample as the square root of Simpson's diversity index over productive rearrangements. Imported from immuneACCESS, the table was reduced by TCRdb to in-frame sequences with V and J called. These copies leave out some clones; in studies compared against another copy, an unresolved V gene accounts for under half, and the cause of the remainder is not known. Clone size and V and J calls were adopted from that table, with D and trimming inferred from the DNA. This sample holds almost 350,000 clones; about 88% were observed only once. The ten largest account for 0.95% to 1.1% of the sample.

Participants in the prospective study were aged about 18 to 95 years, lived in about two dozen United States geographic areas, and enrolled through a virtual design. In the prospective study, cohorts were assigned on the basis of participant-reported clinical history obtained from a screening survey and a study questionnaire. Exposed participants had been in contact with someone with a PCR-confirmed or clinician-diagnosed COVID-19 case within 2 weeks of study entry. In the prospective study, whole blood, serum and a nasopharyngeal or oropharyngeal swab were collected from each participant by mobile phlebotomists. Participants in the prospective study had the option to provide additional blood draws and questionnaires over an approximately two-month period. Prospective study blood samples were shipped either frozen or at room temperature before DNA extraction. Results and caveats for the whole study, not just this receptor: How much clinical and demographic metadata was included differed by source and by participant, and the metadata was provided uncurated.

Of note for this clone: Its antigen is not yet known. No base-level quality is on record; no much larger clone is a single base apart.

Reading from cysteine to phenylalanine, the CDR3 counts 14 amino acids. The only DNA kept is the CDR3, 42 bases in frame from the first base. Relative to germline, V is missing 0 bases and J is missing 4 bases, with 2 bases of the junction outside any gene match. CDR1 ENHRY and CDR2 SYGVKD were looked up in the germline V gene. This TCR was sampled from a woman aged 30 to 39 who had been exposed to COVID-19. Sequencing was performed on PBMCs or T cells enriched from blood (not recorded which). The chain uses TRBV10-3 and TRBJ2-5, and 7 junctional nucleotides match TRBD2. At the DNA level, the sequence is TGTGCCATCAGTGAGTCTGGACTAGGAGAGACCCAGTACTTC. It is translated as CAISESGLGETQYF.